A single sample gave rise to the 11 T cell receptor beta chains below, sequenced in a study of blood T cell repertoires in COVID-19. Using immunoSEQ multiplex PCR, the repertoire was profiled, and TCRdb retains in-frame clones only, with some absent. Of about 140,000 clones in the sample, 80% to 90% are singletons; the top ten hold 8% to 13%. Material: peripheral blood. The receptors originated from a woman aged 80 or over with acute or convalescent COVID-19.

The V and J genes are TRBV11-2 and TRBJ1-6; D uncertain. V lost 10 bases to trimming and J lost 7 bases, with 8 bases between them. Germline CDR1 is SGHAT and CDR2 is FQNNGV. CDR3 length: 11 amino acids. DNA for the CDR3: TGTGCCACCTCGGGGAATTCACCCCTCCACTTT. As protein: CATSGNSPLHF.

The chain carries TRBV6-5 and TRBJ2-2; no clear D gene. CDR1 and CDR2 (germline): MNHEY, SVGAGI. The CDR3 extends over 15 amino acids. With 2 bases removed from V and 2 bases from J, the gap between germline ends came to 9 bases. The CDR3 nucleotides read TGTGCCAGCAGTTACGGCGGTGGAAACACCGGGGAGCTGTTTTTT. Protein sequence: CASSYGGGNTGELFF.

The rearrangement joins TRBV5-1 to TRBJ1-1; TRBD1 matches at 8 bases. Per germline, CDR1 SGHRS and CDR2 YFSETQ. V lost 6 bases and J lost 0; bases outside the gene matches: 7. CDR3 size: 15 residues. The CDR3 spells CASNSGQGVNTEAFF. CDR3 sequence (DNA): TGCGCCAGCAATTCAGGACAGGGTGTGAACACTGAAGCTTTCTTT. Complete variable domain (other parts from reference TRBV5-1 and TRBJ1-1): KAGVTQTPRYLIKTRGQQVTLSCSPISGHRSVSWYQQTPGQGLQFLFEYFSETQRNKGNFPGRFSGRQFSNSRSEMNVSTLELGDSALYLCASNSGQGVNTEAFFGQGTRLTVV.

The chain couples TRBV5-1 to TRBJ2-5; D is ambiguous. The CDR3 contains 14 residues. Between the trimmed V and J ends, which lost 0 bases and 4 bases, there was a span of 10 bases. Germline CDR1 and CDR2: SGHRS and YFSETQ. The CDR3 DNA reads as TGCGCCAGCAGCTTGGCAGGAAGGCCAGAGACCCAGTACTTC. The encoded protein is CASSLAGRPETQYF.

The CDR3 region is CASSSTTGGLVNEAFF. CDR3 in DNA: TGTGCCAGCAGCTCTACGACAGGGGGGCTTGTCAATGAAGCTTTCTTT. The chain carries TRBV2 and TRBJ1-1, with 9 bases that match TRBD1. The CDR3 length is 16 residues. V gave up 6 bases and J gave up 7 bases; unmatched junction bases: 15. Germline V gene lookup returns CDR1 SNHLY and CDR2 FYNNEI.

This sequence joins TRBV24-1 and TRBJ2-1, with TRBD1 identical over 7 bases. V was pared by 9 bases and J by 7 bases, with 8 bases of the junction left unmatched. This CDR3 comprises 13 residues. Germline CDR1 reads KGHDR; CDR2 reads SFDVKD. CDR3 sequence reads: CATPPTGWNEQFF. In nucleotides, the CDR3 is TGTGCCACCCCTCCGACAGGGTGGAATGAGCAGTTCTTC.

This clone was picked up a small number of times. Other DNA variants within this sample encode the same CDR3. The chain recombines TRBV29-1 with TRBJ2-7; 11 bases align to TRBD1. The CDR3 length is 12 residues. V lost 6 bases to trimming and J lost 4 bases; unmatched junction nucleotides: 2. The germline V gene encodes CDR1 SQVTM and CDR2 ANQGSEA. In nucleotides, the CDR3 is TGCAGCGTCGGGACAGGGGGTTACGAGCAGTACTTC. Translation gives CSVGTGGYEQYF.

The gene calls are TRBV19 and TRBJ1-2; TRBD1 matches 9 bases. Germline CDR1 LNHDA, CDR2 SQIVND (reference sequence). The CDR3 runs 14 residues. Trimming took 8 bases from V and 2 from J; bases not matched to a gene: 6. CDR3 protein: CASHTGGANYGYTF. The CDR3 DNA reads as TGTGCCAGTCACACAGGGGGCGCGAACTATGGCTACACCTTC.

The rearrangement joins TRBV10-3 to TRBJ1-2; D possibly corresponds to TRBD1 (6 bases). The CDR3 is 13 residues long. Trimming left V 5 bases short and J 5 bases short, with 12 bases between. Germline V gene lookup returns CDR1 ENHRY and CDR2 SYGVKD. CDR3 amino acids: CAISSRQEYGYTF. The CDR3 nucleotides read TGTGCCATCAGTTCTCGACAGGAATATGGCTACACCTTC.

V gene TRBV6-5 combines with J gene TRBJ1-1; 9 positions match TRBD1. V gave up 4 bases and J gave up 1 base; unmatched junction bases: 4. This CDR3 spans 15 amino acids. The V gene's germline CDR1 is MNHEY and CDR2 SVGAGI. The CDR3: CASSWGTGRNTEAFF. CDR3 DNA sequence: TGTGCCAGCAGTTGGGGGACAGGGAGGAACACTGAAGCTTTCTTT.

The chain couples TRBV24-1 to TRBJ2-1; 8 positions match TRBD2. The V gene's germline CDR1 is KGHDR and CDR2 SFDVKD. With 3 bases clipped from V and 0 bases from J, the junction kept 3 bases outside the gene matches. The CDR3 has 16 residues. The CDR3 loop reads CATSDAAGDSYNEQFF. The CDR3, as DNA: TGTGCCACCAGTGATGCAGCGGGGGACTCCTACAATGAGCAGTTCTTC.